The clone carrying this TCR beta chain has only a few counts. Its target is unknown. The sample belongs to a study of siplizumab effects on memory and regulatory T cells. Study findings and constraints: Roughly 80-96% of proliferating CD4+ or CD8+ clones defied assignment to a naive or memory phenotype.

The cells of the mixed lymphocyte reaction underwent an approximately six-day coculture at 37°C. Germline V gene lookup returns CDR1 SNHLY and CDR2 FYNNEI. This CDR3 has 15 residues. V lost 6 bases and J lost 3; bases outside the gene matches: 10. Profiling relied on immunoSEQ multiplex PCR, and the TCRdb table lists in-frame clones only, not all of them. The sample consists of approximately 5,400 clones, 50% of them appearing once. The sequence came from a human donor in good health; the cells came from an allogeneic mixed lymphocyte reaction. Some clones in this sample may be carry-over from other donors' samples. The J gene is TRBJ1-2, the V gene TRBV2, with TRBD1 identical over 7 bases. Sequencing was performed on CFSE-low (dividing) CD8+ T cells sorted from an allogeneic mixed lymphocyte reaction. The DNA for the CDR3 is TGTGCCAGCAGCAGGACCTTAGGGGGCTACTATGGCTACACCTTC. Translation gives CASSRTLGGYYGYTF.